This T cell receptor (beta chain) appears in the sequencing data of a study of T cell responses to AZD1222 COVID-19 vaccine. Study context: Second doses were pooled across both intervals (about 4 or about 12 weeks). Study-level findings and limits: Following two doses of AZD1222, Spike-specific TCR breadth and depth rose. The span of vaccine-associated CD4 TCRs extended across spike, with dominance at 160-218 and 743-854. Donor demographics were predominantly white British with a female majority; clonal diversity may be underestimated.

V shed 6 bases and J shed 7 bases, with 13 bases lying between them. The germline CDR1 and CDR2 sequences are MNHNY and SVGAGI (reference sequence). The CDR3 covers 12 residues. This clone was picked up one time. Its antigen is still unknown. Clones were read by immunoSEQ multiplex PCR, and TCRdb kept only the in-frame ones, dropping some. The profile shows 150,000 to 170,000 clones, roughly nine tenths of them singletons. The source was peripheral blood, collected on day 0 of AZD1222 vaccination. The chain links TRBV6-6 to TRBJ2-7; D is unresolved. The TCR sequence derives from an adult in good health. CDR3 loop: CASSPKGLEQYF. The CDR3 coding sequence is TGTGCCAGCAGCCCGAAGGGTCTTGAGCAGTACTTC.